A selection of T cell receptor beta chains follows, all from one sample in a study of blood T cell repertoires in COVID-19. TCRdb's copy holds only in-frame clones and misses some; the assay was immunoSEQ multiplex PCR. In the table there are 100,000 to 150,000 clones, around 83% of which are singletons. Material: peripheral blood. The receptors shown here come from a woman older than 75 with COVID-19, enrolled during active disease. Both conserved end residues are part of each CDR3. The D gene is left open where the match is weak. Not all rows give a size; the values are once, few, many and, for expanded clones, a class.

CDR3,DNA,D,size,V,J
CASSSFGSGGGTEAFF,TGTGCCAGCAGTTCTTTCGGGTCAGGGGGAGGTACTGAAGCTTTCTTT,TRBD1,few,TRBV28,TRBJ1-1
CASSPFQGYEQYF,TGTGCCAGCTCACCTTTTCAGGGGTACGAGCAGTACTTC,NA,NA,TRBV18,TRBJ2-7
CASSRTEAFF,TGTGCCAGCAGCCGCACTGAAGCTTTCTTT,NA,few,TRBV6-6,TRBJ1-1
CASSVGQGRNNSPLHF,TGTGCCAGCAGCGTAGGACAGGGAAGGAATAATTCACCCCTCCACTTT,TRBD1,few,TRBV9,TRBJ1-6
CASSYSNTGGSPLHF,TGTGCCAGCAGTTACTCGAATACAGGGGGATCACCCCTCCACTTT,TRBD1,NA,TRBV6-5,TRBJ1-6
CSAQTGEGYGYTF,TGCAGCGCCCAGACAGGGGAAGGGTATGGCTACACCTTC,TRBD1,NA,TRBV29-1,TRBJ1-2
CASSQESGSRSNEQFF,TGCGCCAGCAGCCAAGAAAGCGGGAGTAGGAGCAATGAGCAGTTCTTC,TRBD2,once,TRBV4-3,TRBJ2-1
CASKNRAGDEQFF,TGTGCCAGCAAGAACAGGGCCGGAGATGAGCAGTTCTTC,NA,NA,TRBV2,TRBJ2-1
CASSQDGGGPTGELFF,TGTGCCAGCAGCCAAGACGGGGGAGGGCCCACCGGGGAGCTGTTTTTT,TRBD2,NA,TRBV3-1/TRBV3-2,TRBJ2-2
CASSSGTNTDTQYF,TGCGCCAGCAGCTCCGGGACTAACACAGATACGCAGTATTTT,TRBD2,NA,TRBV5-1,TRBJ2-3
CASSYSTGTGDYEQYF,TGTGCCAGCAGTTACTCGACCGGGACAGGAGACTACGAGCAGTACTTC,TRBD1,NA,TRBV6-2/TRBV6-3,TRBJ2-7
CASSPPSVQGSYEQYF,TGTGCCAGCTCACCACCGAGCGTACAGGGTTCCTACGAGCAGTACTTC,NA,NA,TRBV18,TRBJ2-7
CASSGSLNTEAFF,TGTGCCAGCAGCGGTAGCTTGAACACTGAAGCTTTCTTT,NA,NA,TRBV7-2,TRBJ1-1
CASSLGTGGDTEAFF,TGTGCCAGCAGCTTAGGGACAGGGGGCGACACTGAAGCTTTCTTT,TRBD1,NA,TRBV7-9,TRBJ1-1
CASSDRGRRGYTF,TGTGCCAGCAGTGATAGGGGTCGTCGTGGCTACACCTTC,NA,NA,TRBV2,TRBJ1-2
CASSSHWRGGVAEAFF,TGTGCCAGCAGTTCCCACTGGAGGGGGGGCGTAGCTGAAGCTTTCTTT,NA,NA,TRBV28,TRBJ1-1
CASSSTGVMNTEAFF,TGTGCCAGCTCATCGACAGGCGTCATGAACACTGAAGCTTTCTTT,NA,NA,TRBV18,TRBJ1-1
CASRNSRVNEAFF,TGTGCCAGCCGAAATTCGCGCGTCAATGAAGCTTTCTTT,NA,NA,TRBV3-1/TRBV3-2,TRBJ1-1
CASSQDFGYGYEQYF,TGCGCCAGCAGCCAAGATTTCGGGTATGGCTACGAGCAGTACTTC,NA,NA,TRBV4-3,TRBJ2-7
CAIGREGLDEQYF,TGTGCCATCGGGCGGGAGGGCCTAGACGAGCAGTACTTC,TRBD2,NA,TRBV10-3,TRBJ2-7
CATRDTGTGGQYF,TGTGCCACGAGGGATACAGGCACGGGAGGGCAGTACTTC,TRBD2,NA,TRBV28,TRBJ2-7
CASSLLRTGGFYNEQFF,TGTGCCAGCAGTTTGCTCAGGACAGGGGGTTTCTACAATGAGCAGTTCTTC,TRBD1,NA,TRBV28,TRBJ2-1
CASSHRLAGISGELFF,TGTGCCAGCAGCCATCGACTAGCGGGTATCTCCGGGGAGCTGTTTTTT,TRBD2,NA,TRBV3-1/TRBV3-2,TRBJ2-2
CASSFGLAGGWDEQFF,TGTGCCAGCAGCTTCGGACTAGCGGGAGGTTGGGATGAGCAGTTCTTC,TRBD2,NA,TRBV7-9,TRBJ2-1
CASRVTASYEQYF,TGTGCCAGCAGGGTGACAGCCTCCTACGAGCAGTACTTC,NA,NA,TRBV11-2,TRBJ2-7
CAISDLKDTQYF,TGTGCCATCAGTGATTTAAAAGATACGCAGTATTTT,NA,NA,TRBV10-3,TRBJ2-3
CASSREVYTGELFF,TGTGCCAGCAGCCGGGAGGTCTACACCGGGGAGCTGTTTTTT,TRBD2,NA,TRBV6-5,TRBJ2-2
CASSLTTGEQYF,TGTGCCAGCAGCCTAACCACGGGGGAGCAGTACTTC,NA,NA,TRBV14,TRBJ2-7
CASGQGSNQPQHF,TGTGCCAGCGGACAGGGAAGCAATCAGCCCCAGCATTTT,TRBD1,NA,TRBV6-5,TRBJ1-5
CASSMSGAVGEEKLFF,TGTGCCAGTAGTATGTCGGGAGCCGTGGGCGAGGAAAAACTGTTTTTT,NA,NA,TRBV19,TRBJ1-4
CASSSGRLADTQYF,TGTGCCAGCAGTAGCGGGAGACTCGCAGATACGCAGTATTTT,TRBD2,NA,TRBV28,TRBJ2-3
CASRTGYNTGELFF,TGTGCCAGCAGGACAGGGTACAACACCGGGGAGCTGTTTTTT,TRBD1,NA,TRBV7-2,TRBJ2-2
CASSFRNEQFF,TGTGCCAGCAGTTTTCGGAATGAGCAGTTCTTC,NA,few,TRBV28,TRBJ2-1
CASSVPSGTGGNTEAFF,TGTGCCAGCAGTGTACCATCCGGGACAGGGGGTAACACTGAAGCTTTCTTT,TRBD1,NA,TRBV25-1,TRBJ1-1
CASSLEGGGINSPLHF,TGTGCCAGCAGCTTAGAGGGTGGAGGTATTAATTCACCCCTCCACTTT,NA,NA,TRBV7-6,TRBJ1-6
CASSKTSVQETQYF,TGTGCCAGCAGCAAAACTAGCGTCCAAGAGACCCAGTACTTC,TRBD2,NA,TRBV28,TRBJ2-5
CASSLAGVVNEQYF,TGTGCCAGCAGTTTAGCGGGAGTCGTCAACGAGCAGTACTTC,TRBD2,NA,TRBV28,TRBJ2-7
CASSLPGTGTDTQYF,TGTGCCAGCAGTTTACCCGGGACAGGGACAGATACGCAGTATTTT,TRBD1,NA,TRBV28,TRBJ2-3
CASSAYRGGNTIYF,TGTGCCAGTAGTGCCTACAGGGGTGGAAACACCATATATTTT,TRBD1,NA,TRBV19,TRBJ1-3
CASSQPVGGRLSGNTIYF,TGTGCCAGCAGTCAACCGGTCGGGGGGAGGTTGAGTGGAAACACCATATATTTT,NA,NA,TRBV7-2,TRBJ1-3
CASSQSQANEKLFF,TGTGCCAGCAGCCAAAGCCAGGCCAATGAAAAACTGTTTTTT,NA,NA,TRBV3-1/TRBV3-2,TRBJ1-4
CASSYLALGGTGELFF,TGTGCCAGCAGTTACTTAGCCCTCGGGGGCACCGGGGAGCTGTTTTTT,NA,NA,TRBV6-6,TRBJ2-2
CASSSHRGNTEAFF,TGTGCCAGCAGCTCTCACAGGGGGAACACTGAAGCTTTCTTT,TRBD1,NA,TRBV5-4,TRBJ1-1
CASSGGTANYGYTF,TGTGCCAGCAGCGGGGGGACAGCGAACTATGGCTACACCTTC,TRBD1,NA,TRBV9,TRBJ1-2
CASSEAFTDTQYF,TGTGCCAGCAGTGAAGCCTTCACAGATACGCAGTATTTT,NA,NA,TRBV2,TRBJ2-3
CASSGGGDEKGRANVLTF,TGTGCCAGCAGTGGGGGAGGGGACGAAAAAGGCAGGGCCAACGTCCTGACTTTC,TRBD2,NA,TRBV6-1,TRBJ2-6
CASSLGGQGHSPLHF,TGCGCCAGCAGCTTGGGGGGACAGGGCCATTCACCCCTCCACTTT,TRBD1,NA,TRBV5-1,TRBJ1-6
CASSGQGRKIGSTDTQYF,TGTGCCAGTAGTGGACAGGGGCGAAAGATAGGAAGCACAGATACGCAGTATTTT,TRBD1,NA,TRBV19,TRBJ2-3
CASSLGGPLYEQYF,TGTGCCAGCAGCTTAGGGGGGCCGCTTTACGAGCAGTACTTC,NA,NA,TRBV7-2,TRBJ2-7
CASSLEADHSGNTIYF,TGTGCCAGCAGTTTAGAGGCAGACCACTCTGGAAACACCATATATTTT,NA,NA,TRBV28,TRBJ1-3
CASSKARETQYF,TGTGCCAGTAGTAAAGCGAGAGAGACCCAGTACTTC,NA,NA,TRBV19,TRBJ2-5
CASKSQGNYGYTF,TGTGCCAGTAAGTCCCAGGGCAACTATGGCTACACCTTC,NA,NA,TRBV19,TRBJ1-2
CASSSQTAPYEQYF,TGTGCCAGCAGTTCCCAGACAGCGCCCTACGAGCAGTACTTC,NA,few,TRBV28,TRBJ2-7
CASSQDHETQNTGELFF,TGCGCCAGCAGCCAAGATCACGAGACACAAAACACCGGGGAGCTGTTTTTT,NA,NA,TRBV4-3,TRBJ2-2
CATSRSRSRGNTDTQYF,TGTGCCACCAGCAGATCAAGGAGTAGGGGGAACACAGATACGCAGTATTTT,NA,NA,TRBV15,TRBJ2-3
CASSLRAGDADTQYF,TGTGCCAGCAGCCTTCGTGCGGGAGACGCAGATACGCAGTATTTT,TRBD2,once,TRBV7-6,TRBJ2-3
CASSIQGAGGANVLTF,TGTGCCAGTAGTATCCAGGGGGCGGGTGGGGCCAACGTCCTGACTTTC,TRBD1,NA,TRBV19,TRBJ2-6
CASSGIDYGYTF,TGTGCCAGCAGTGGAATAGACTATGGCTACACCTTC,NA,NA,TRBV2,TRBJ1-2
CASSRADGTFYF,TGTGCCAGTAGTCGAGCTGATGGGACTTTCTACTTC,NA,NA,TRBV19,TRBJ2-7
CAIRGTEAFF,TGTGCCATCCGGGGCACTGAAGCTTTCTTT,NA,NA,TRBV21-1,TRBJ1-1